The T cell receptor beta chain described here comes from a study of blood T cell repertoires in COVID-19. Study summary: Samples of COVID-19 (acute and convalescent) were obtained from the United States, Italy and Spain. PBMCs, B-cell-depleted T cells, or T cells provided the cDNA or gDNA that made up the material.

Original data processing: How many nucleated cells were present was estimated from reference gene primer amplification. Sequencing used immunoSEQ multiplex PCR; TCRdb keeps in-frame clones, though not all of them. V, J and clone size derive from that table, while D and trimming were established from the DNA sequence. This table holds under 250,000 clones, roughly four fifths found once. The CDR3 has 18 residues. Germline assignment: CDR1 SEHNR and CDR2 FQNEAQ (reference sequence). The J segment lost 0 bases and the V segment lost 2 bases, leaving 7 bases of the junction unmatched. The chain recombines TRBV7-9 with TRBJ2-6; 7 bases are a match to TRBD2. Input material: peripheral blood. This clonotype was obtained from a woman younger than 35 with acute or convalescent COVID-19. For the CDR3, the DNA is TGTGCCAGCAGCTTAAGGGGAGGGGAACACTCTGGGGCCAACGTCCTGACTTTC. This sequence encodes CASSLRGGEHSGANVLTF.